This T cell receptor (beta chain) was sequenced in a study of T cell repertoires in cytomegalovirus infection. Turning to the study itself: Recently described HLA-C-restricted plus well-studied HLA-B-restricted CMV epitopes were used. Public signatures in TCR beta pointed to CMV infection and matching HLA type. Whole-study findings and limits: Within the response measured ex vivo, HLA-C-restricted CMV-specific TCR beta clonotypes were dominant.

This CDR3 contains 12 residues. V lost 2 bases and J lost 8, with 6 bases in between. Per germline, CDR1 SGHTA and CDR2 FQGNSA. This clonotype was observed a handful of times. Its antigen remains unidentified. TCRdb redid the calling of the reads with MiXCR, one entry per CDR3 protein. The sample yields 570,000 or so distinct CDR3 sequences, almost 40% seen once. The TCR originated in a human donor in good health (CMV status not recorded). Some clones in this sample may be carry-over from other donors' samples. The material was cultured PBMCs, obtained from culture after CMV antigen stimulation. The rearrangement uses TRBV7-2 and TRBJ1-4; D gene unclear. This CDR3 reads CASSLMGEKLFF. CDR3 DNA: TGTGCCAGCAGCTTAATGGGGGAAAAACTGTTTTTT.